The present T cell receptor (beta chain) was sequenced within a study of radiation and T cells in renal cell carcinoma (dated by TCRdb to 2018 to 2020). Turning to the overall study: The samples were drawn from a clinical trial, where primary renal cell carcinomas were treated with 15 Gy of stereotactic body radiation therapy and then removed by nephrectomy 4 weeks afterward. Across all 55 or so samples, under 5,000,000 unique CDR3 nucleotide sequences encoding approximately 3,000,000 unique CDR3 amino acid sequences were identified. A total of 50 to 60 samples underwent TCR beta sequencing, made up of 25 or so tumors and about 27 peripheral blood samples.

The paper as a whole reports these results and caveats: With a single-armed trial design, the study had no way to address how radiation dose or scheduling affects the TCR repertoire. No pretreatment tumor biopsies were available, so the baseline intratumoral presence of clonotypes could not be determined. Blood repertoire dynamics were not followed beyond 4 weeks after treatment. Top tumor clonotypes rose in blood from baseline to 2 weeks post-radiation, then contracted by 4 weeks, suggesting transient expansion of tumor-resident clones.

From the cysteine up to the phenylalanine, the CDR3 has a length of 13 residues. CDR3 DNA is the only sequence kept; it has 39 bases, read in frame from the first base. According to the germline V gene, CDR1 reads WSHSY and CDR2 reads SAAADI. The junction carries 9 bases between V and J, which are trimmed by 2 bases and 10 bases respectively. Following the manufacturer's recommendations, the immunoSEQ kit was used to generate TCR beta libraries from genomic DNA. To prepare the libraries, a first multiplex PCR with proprietary primers was run, followed by a second PCR that added unique barcodes, and a bead cleanup was done after each round. A kit-provided positive control reaction and a negative control reaction were included in every sample batch. The final libraries were assessed on an Agilent 4200 TapeStation D1000 ScreenTape, pooled by volume, and quantified by qPCR. Sequencing ran on an Illumina NextSeq500 with a MidOutput 150-cycle cartridge, using 156 Read1 and 15 Index1 cycles with kit custom primers. The pooled library was loaded at roughly 0.93 pM, with a 20% PhiX control spiked in. The original pipeline was this. The vendor-processed data were analyzed in R, and a clonotype was defined as all T cells that share the same CDR3 nucleotide sequence. For clone abundance analyses, frequencies were normalized to the 10,000 most abundant clones per sample. Before analysis, public T cell clones were removed, and these numbered fewer than five per sample on average. A difference in abundance of at least 32-fold between compartments was used to define tumor-enriched and baseline blood-enriched clonotypes. A beta-binomial differential abundance model was applied to find clonotypes that expanded or contracted between blood time points. The Baroni-Urbani and Buser coefficient was used to measure tumor-blood repertoire similarity, and groups were compared with two-tailed Wilcoxon tests in R. The clones in this table, taken by TCRdb from immuneACCESS, are in-frame only. Not every clone is retained; where verified, under half of the shortfall comes from an unresolved V gene, and the cause of the rest is unknown. That table gives V, J and clone size, and the DNA gave D and trimming. For this sample the table gives roughly 150,000 clones, of which 80% to 90% were detected only once. The leading ten clones occupy 13% of the sample.

On this clone: Its antigen target is currently unknown. No base quality values were provided; no much bigger clone lies one nucleotide off.

The sample's time point label, in plain terms: blood 2 weeks post-SBRT. Sample treatment or condition, as interpreted from the label and publication: 15 Gy SBRT to primary tumor, nephrectomy 4 weeks later. Serial peripheral blood from radiation-treated patients was sampled at baseline, 2 weeks and 4 weeks after SBRT to track tumor-enriched clonotypes. All patients had renal cell carcinoma with clear cell pathology. The QIAamp DNA Blood Mini Kit (Qiagen) was used to prepare genomic DNA for TCR sequencing. Samples were included in the analyses only if all quality control checks were passed. This TCR derives from a woman aged 45-60 years with renal cell carcinoma. Here the sequenced sample was blood, taken from a patient whose treatment included radiotherapy and nephrectomy. The chain joins TRBV10-2 to TRBJ1-6, with a weak D call of TRBD1 (6 bases match). The DNA sequence follows: TGCGCCAGCAGTGAGACAGGGAGGTCACCCCTCCACTTT. This translates into CASSETGRSPLHF.